These T cell receptor beta chains were read from a single sample in a study of cytotoxic CD8 clonotypes in ibrutinib-treated CLL. The repertoire was sequenced with immunoSEQ multiplex PCR; TCRdb's copy has only in-frame clones and lacks some. The repertoire holds around 140,000 clones, with about 78% as singletons. This material consisted of PBMCs, taken after 24 months of ibrutinib treatment. The receptor source for this set is a human donor with chronic lymphocytic leukemia. The CDR3 runs from the conserved cysteine through the conserved F or W. The order of the fields is CDR3 protein, CDR3 DNA, J gene, V gene, D gene, clone size. D genes are given only for firm matches. Rows give clone size only sometimes, using once, few, many, or a class for an expanded clone.

CDR3aa: CASVAPRNTGELFF
CDR3nt: TGTGCCAGCGTGGCCCCTAGGAACACCGGGGAGCTGTTTTTT
j_gene: TRBJ2-2
v_gene: TRBV6-1
d_gene: -
abundance: -

CDR3aa: CASTPWGVRLGTGELFF
CDR3nt: TGTGCCAGCACTCCCTGGGGCGTCCGGCTGGGCACCGGGGAGCTGTTTTTT
j_gene: TRBJ2-2
v_gene: TRBV5-8
d_gene: -
abundance: -

CDR3aa: CASRQGSTGELFF
CDR3nt: TGTGCCAGCAGACAGGGCAGCACCGGGGAGCTGTTTTTT
j_gene: TRBJ2-2
v_gene: TRBV28
d_gene: -
abundance: -

CDR3aa: CASSRSGVDGANYGYTF
CDR3nt: TGTGCCAGTAGCCGGAGTGGGGTAGACGGAGCTAACTATGGCTACACCTTC
j_gene: TRBJ1-2
v_gene: TRBV19
d_gene: -
abundance: -

CDR3aa: CASSPRGQSIFNEQFF
CDR3nt: TGTGCCAGCAGCCCCAGAGGACAGTCCATCTTCAATGAGCAGTTCTTC
j_gene: TRBJ2-1
v_gene: TRBV5-8
d_gene: -
abundance: -

CDR3aa: CASSKGANIQYF
CDR3nt: TGTGCCAGCAGCAAGGGGGCAAACATTCAGTACTTC
j_gene: TRBJ2-4
v_gene: TRBV7-2
d_gene: TRBD1
abundance: -

CDR3aa: CASSPGSGNTIYF
CDR3nt: TGTGCCAGCTCACCGGGTTCTGGAAACACCATATATTTT
j_gene: TRBJ1-3
v_gene: TRBV18
d_gene: -
abundance: -

CDR3aa: CATKSGDLYEQYF
CDR3nt: TGTGCCACAAAAAGCGGGGACCTCTACGAGCAGTACTTC
j_gene: TRBJ2-7
v_gene: TRBV10-3
d_gene: TRBD2
abundance: -

CDR3aa: CASSPLRRGAPEGNNSPLHF
CDR3nt: TGTGCCAGCAGCCCACTCCGACGGGGGGCCCCAGAGGGTAATAATTCACCCCTCCACTTT
j_gene: TRBJ1-6
v_gene: TRBV5-5
d_gene: -
abundance: -

CDR3aa: CASSANLGGRAFF
CDR3nt: TGTGCCAGCAGTGCGAACCTAGGCGGGCGGGCTTTCTTT
j_gene: TRBJ1-1
v_gene: TRBV6-1
d_gene: -
abundance: -

CDR3aa: CASPKGDVNNEQFF
CDR3nt: TGTGCCAGCCCTAAGGGGGACGTAAACAATGAGCAGTTCTTC
j_gene: TRBJ2-1
v_gene: TRBV6-8
d_gene: -
abundance: -

CDR3aa: CASAEGGAYYGYTF
CDR3nt: TGTGCCAGCGCTGAGGGGGGCGCGTACTATGGCTACACCTTC
j_gene: TRBJ1-2
v_gene: TRBV7-9
d_gene: -
abundance: -

CDR3aa: CASSYSGPTDTQYF
CDR3nt: TGTGCCAGCAGTTACTCCGGCCCCACAGATACGCAGTATTTT
j_gene: TRBJ2-3
v_gene: TRBV6-5
d_gene: -
abundance: many

CDR3aa: CASSGATRGRNGELFF
CDR3nt: TGTGCCAGCAGTGGCGCCACTAGGGGGAGGAACGGGGAGCTGTTTTTT
j_gene: TRBJ2-2
v_gene: TRBV6-4
d_gene: -
abundance: -

CDR3aa: CATSRDRVTTDTQYF
CDR3nt: TGCGCCACCTCCCGGGACAGGGTGACGACAGATACGCAGTATTTT
j_gene: TRBJ2-3
v_gene: TRBV5-1
d_gene: TRBD1
abundance: -

CDR3aa: CASSLPWTSGSGDTQYF
CDR3nt: TGTGCCAGCAGCTTACCTTGGACTAGCGGGAGTGGAGATACGCAGTATTTT
j_gene: TRBJ2-3
v_gene: TRBV7-2
d_gene: TRBD2
abundance: -

CDR3aa: CASSWGTAAKNIQYF
CDR3nt: TGCGCCAGCAGCTGGGGGACGGCCGCCAAAAACATTCAGTACTTC
j_gene: TRBJ2-4
v_gene: TRBV5-1
d_gene: -
abundance: -